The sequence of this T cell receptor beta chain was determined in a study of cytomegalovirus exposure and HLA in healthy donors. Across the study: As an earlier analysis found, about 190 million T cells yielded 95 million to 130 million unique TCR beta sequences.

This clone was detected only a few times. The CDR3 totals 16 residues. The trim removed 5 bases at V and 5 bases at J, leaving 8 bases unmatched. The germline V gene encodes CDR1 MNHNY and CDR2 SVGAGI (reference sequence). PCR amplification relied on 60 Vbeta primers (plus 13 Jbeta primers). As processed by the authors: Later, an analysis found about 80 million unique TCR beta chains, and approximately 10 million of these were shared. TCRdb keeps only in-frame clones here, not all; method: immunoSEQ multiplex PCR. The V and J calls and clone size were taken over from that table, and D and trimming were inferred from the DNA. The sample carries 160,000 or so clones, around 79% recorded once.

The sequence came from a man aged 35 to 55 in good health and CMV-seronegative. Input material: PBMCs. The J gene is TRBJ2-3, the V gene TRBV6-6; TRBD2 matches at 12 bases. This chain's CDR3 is CASSQTSGGGEDTQYF. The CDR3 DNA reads TGTGCCAGCAGTCAGACTAGCGGGGGAGGTGAAGATACGCAGTATTTT.